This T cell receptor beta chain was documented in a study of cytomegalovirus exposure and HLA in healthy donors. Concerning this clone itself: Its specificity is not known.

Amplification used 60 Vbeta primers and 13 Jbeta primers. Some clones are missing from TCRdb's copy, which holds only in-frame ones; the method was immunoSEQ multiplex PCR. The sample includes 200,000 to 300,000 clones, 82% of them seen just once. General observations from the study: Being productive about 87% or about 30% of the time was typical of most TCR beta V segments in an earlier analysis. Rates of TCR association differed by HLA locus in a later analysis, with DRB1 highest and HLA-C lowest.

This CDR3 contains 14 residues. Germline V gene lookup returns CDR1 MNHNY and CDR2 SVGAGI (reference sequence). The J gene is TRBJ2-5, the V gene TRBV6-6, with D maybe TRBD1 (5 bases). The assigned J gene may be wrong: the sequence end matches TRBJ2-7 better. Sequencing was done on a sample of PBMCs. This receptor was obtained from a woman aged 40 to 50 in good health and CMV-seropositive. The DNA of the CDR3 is TGTGCCAGCAGTTACCAGGGAAGCTCCTACGAGCAGTACTTC. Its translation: CASSYQGSSYEQYF.